The clone carrying this TCR beta chain was found once. The antigen is undetermined. This entry belongs to a study of radiation and T cells in renal cell carcinoma. Overall study results and limits: Compared with controls, irradiated tumors showed greater TCR clonality. Compared with controls, irradiated tumors had more, larger dominant CDR3 motifs.

V lost 4 bases and J lost 7, with 16 bases in between. Germline lookup yields CDR1 SEHNR and CDR2 FQNEAQ (reference sequence). This CDR3 region has 14 residues. Treatment here: treatment-naive control, cytoreductive nephrectomy. Controls were unirradiated tumors from treatment-naive cytoreductive nephrectomy patients. The patient's renal cell carcinoma had clear cell pathology. Data came from immunoSEQ multiplex PCR; TCRdb stores just in-frame clones and leaves some out. The sample includes roughly 21,000 clones, 45% to 65% of them seen just once. This clonotype originated in a human donor with renal cell carcinoma. Sample: tumor tissue, taken from a patient whose treatment was nephrectomy without radiotherapy. The chain links TRBV7-9 to TRBJ1-2; possibly TRBD1 for D (6 bases). CDR3 DNA: TGTGCCAGCAGCTATTTAGGGGGGCTTGGTGGCTACACCTTC. Its translation is CASSYLGGLGGYTF. Drawing the rest from reference TRBV7-9 and TRBJ1-2, the complete variable domain is DTGVSQNPRHKITKRGQNVTFRCDPISEHNRLYWYRQTLGQGPEFLTYFQNEAQLEKSRLLSDRFSAERPKGSFSTLEIQRTEQGDSAMYLCASSYLGGLGGYTFGSGTRLTVV.